The present TCR beta chain was sequenced within a study of T cells in Graves' hyperthyroidism and ophthalmopathy. Amplification of TCR beta CDR3 regions used RNA as the template. The HTBI primer set served for first-round RT-PCR of the TCR CDR3. TCRdb processed the multiplex PCR reads anew with MiXCR; each CDR3 protein has one entry. The data hold 160,000 or so distinct CDR3 sequences, with over 7.5% observed a single time. V gave up 2 bases and J gave up 4 bases, with 8 bases separating them. Germline V gives CDR1 MNHEY, CDR2 SVGEGT. The CDR3 length is 14 residues. This clonotype was recorded at least ten times. The study enrolled patients aged 18 to 65 with newly diagnosed hyperthyroidism of under 2 months' duration. Source material for PBMCs was 10 ml fresh peripheral blood.

The sample consisted of blood. J is TRBJ2-2 and V is TRBV6-2 or TRBV6-3; D uncertain. The receptor comes from a woman between 18 and 30 years old with Graves' hyperthyroidism that later progressed to Graves' ophthalmopathy. CDR3 bases: TGTGCCAGCAGTTACCAAGGTAGCACCGGGGAGCTGTTTTTT. This sequence encodes CASSYQGSTGELFF.